The sequence of this T cell receptor (beta chain) was determined in a study of T cells after yellow fever vaccination. Across the study: It was SMART-Seq v4 Ultra Low Input that prepared the fractions with low cell numbers. Study-wide results and caveats: Most primary-vaccination clones reappeared after the booster (96% CD4, roughly 88% CD8). Clonotypes appearing in both CD4 and CD8 compartments existed, and their share was small.

In the case of this clonotype: What it recognizes is unknown.

The germline V gene has CDR1 SGHRS and CDR2 YFSETQ. This CDR3 contains 22 residues. After removal of 2 bases from V and 1 base from J, the junction contained 24 bases not matched to a gene. 5'RACE template switching generated TCR cDNA, adding a universal primer site and UMIs. TCRdb fed the 5' RACE reads into MiXCR, producing one record per CDR3 protein. The sample records around 100,000 distinct CDR3 sequences, 7% to 8.5% being singletons. The rearrangement links TRBV5-1 to TRBJ2-1, with TRBD2 matching 7 bases. This specimen was CD8+ T cells sorted from PBMCs, taken 45 days after the yellow fever booster vaccination. The receptor was derived from a young man who received the YFV17D yellow fever vaccine. CDR3 loop: CASSFDHSQRGTSYGSYNEQFF. The CDR3 nucleotides are TGCGCCAGCAGCTTTGACCACTCCCAGCGGGGAACTTCTTACGGATCCTACAATGAGCAGTTCTTC. Using reference TRBV5-1 and TRBJ2-1 for the parts outside the CDR3, the full variable domain is KAGVTQTPRYLIKTRGQQVTLSCSPISGHRSVSWYQQTPGQGLQFLFEYFSETQRNKGNFPGRFSGRQFSNSRSEMNVSTLELGDSALYLCASSFDHSQRGTSYGSYNEQFFGPGTRLTVL.